This TCR beta chain was found in a study of shared clonotypes between healthy human individuals. Across the study: There were three CD4 naive, three CD4 memory, two CD8 naive and one CD8 memory plates per donor. Study outcomes and limitations: Non-shared clonotypes showed lower generation probabilities than clonotypes common to all four donors. When naive CD4 clonotypes were compared across a few donors, around 4.6% were shared.

The assay was immunoSEQ multiplex PCR, and TCRdb's table has in-frame clones only and misses some. The sample lists approximately 320,000 clones, about nine tenths occurring once. Germline V gene lookup returns CDR1 MNHNY and CDR2 SVGAGI (reference sequence). The CDR3 runs to 16 residues. V shed 0 bases, J shed 2 bases, and the junction held 1 base outside the gene matches. All of the donors resided in Nashville, Tennessee, and each was a Caucasian adult. To note about this clone: The antigen remains unidentified.

This sequence was found in a man younger than 35 in good health. The rearrangement joins TRBV6-6 to TRBJ2-6, with 7 bases identical to TRBD1. Sequencing input: memory CD8+ T cells sorted from blood. Subset in this sample: CD45RO+ cells pooled with CCR7-negative TemRA cells. CDR3 DNA: TGTGCCAGCAGTTACTCGACAGGGACTGGGGCCAACGTCCTGACTTTC. Protein sequence: CASSYSTGTGANVLTF.